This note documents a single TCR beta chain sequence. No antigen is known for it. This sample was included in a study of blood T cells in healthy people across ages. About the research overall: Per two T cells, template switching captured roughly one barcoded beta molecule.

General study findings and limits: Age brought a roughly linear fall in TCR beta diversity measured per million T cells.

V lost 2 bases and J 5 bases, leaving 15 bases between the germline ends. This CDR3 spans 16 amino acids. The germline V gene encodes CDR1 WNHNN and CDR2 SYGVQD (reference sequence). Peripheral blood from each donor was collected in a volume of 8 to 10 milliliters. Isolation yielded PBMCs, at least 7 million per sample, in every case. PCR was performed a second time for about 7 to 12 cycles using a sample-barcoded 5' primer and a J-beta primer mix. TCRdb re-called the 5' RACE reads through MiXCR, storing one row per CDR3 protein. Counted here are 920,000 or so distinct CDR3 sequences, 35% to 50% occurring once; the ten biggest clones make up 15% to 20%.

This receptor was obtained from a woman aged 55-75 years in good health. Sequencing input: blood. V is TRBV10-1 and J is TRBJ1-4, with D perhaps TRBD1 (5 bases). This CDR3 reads CASSERGDGSNEKLFF. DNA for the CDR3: TGCGCCAGCAGTGAGAGAGGGGACGGTTCCAATGAAAAACTGTTTTTT.